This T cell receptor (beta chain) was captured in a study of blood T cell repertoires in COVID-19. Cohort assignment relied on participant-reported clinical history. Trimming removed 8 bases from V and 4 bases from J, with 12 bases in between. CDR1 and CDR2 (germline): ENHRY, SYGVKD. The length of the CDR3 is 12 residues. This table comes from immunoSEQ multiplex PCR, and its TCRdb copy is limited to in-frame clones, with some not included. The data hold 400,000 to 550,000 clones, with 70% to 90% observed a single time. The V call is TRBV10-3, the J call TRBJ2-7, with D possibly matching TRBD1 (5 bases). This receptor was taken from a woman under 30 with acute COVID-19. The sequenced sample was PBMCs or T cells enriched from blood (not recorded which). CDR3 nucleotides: TGTGCCATCGCCAGGGTCCATTACGAGCAGTACTTC. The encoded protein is CAIARVHYEQYF.